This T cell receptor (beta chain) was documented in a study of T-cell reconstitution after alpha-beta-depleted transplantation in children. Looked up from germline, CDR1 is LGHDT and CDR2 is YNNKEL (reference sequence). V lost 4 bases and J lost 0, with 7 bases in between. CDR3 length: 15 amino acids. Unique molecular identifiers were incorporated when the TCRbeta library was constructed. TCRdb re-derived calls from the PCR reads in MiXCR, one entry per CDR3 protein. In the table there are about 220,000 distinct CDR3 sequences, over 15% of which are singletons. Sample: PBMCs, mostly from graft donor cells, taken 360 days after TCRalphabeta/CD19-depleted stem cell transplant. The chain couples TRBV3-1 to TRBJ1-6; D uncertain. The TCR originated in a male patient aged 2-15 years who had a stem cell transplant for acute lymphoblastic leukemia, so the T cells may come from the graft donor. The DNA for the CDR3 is TGTGCCAGCAGCCGGAGCCTCTCCTATAATTCACCCCTCCACTTT. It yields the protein CASSRSLSYNSPLHF.